The entry below describes one T cell receptor beta chain. The data belong to a study of blood T cell repertoires in COVID-19. Trimming left V 8 bases short and J 1 base short, with 6 bases between. This CDR3 contains 13 residues. In the authors' workflow: Nucleated cell number was recorded as an estimate derived from reference gene primer amplification. Profiled with immunoSEQ multiplex PCR; TCRdb holds only in-frame clones, not every one. The V and J calls and clone size come from that table; D and trimming were worked out from the DNA. The sample contains about 54,000 clones, 80% to 90% of which appear only once.

The sequencing input was peripheral blood. This sequence originates from a human donor in a cohort sampled during active COVID-19. This chain connects TRBV12-3 or TRBV12-4 to TRBJ2-6, with D possibly being TRBD2 (6 bases). The CDR3 region is CASRGSGANVLTF. The CDR3 DNA follows: TGTGCCAGCCGGGGGTCTGGGGCCAACGTCCTGACTTTC.